Listed below are T cell receptor beta chains from one sample, sequenced in a study. TCRdb independently ran MiXCR on the RT-PCR reads; one entry per CDR3 protein. The table includes more than 600,000 distinct CDR3 sequences, 12% to 15% detected once. Sequencing used memory CD4+ T cells from blood. The receptor set was obtained from a female donor in good health, serving as a healthy control. The CDR3 runs from the conserved cysteine through the conserved F or W. The order of the fields is J gene, D gene, V gene, clone size, CDR3 protein, CDR3 DNA. D genes are given only for firm matches. For some rows the clone size is stated as once, few or many, or as a class when expanded; others skip it.

J: TRBJ2-7
D: NA
V: TRBV5-1
size: NA
CDR3: CASSLGGPGSYEQYF
DNA: TGCGCCAGCAGCTTGGGGGGACCGGGCTCCTACGAGCAGTACTTC

J: TRBJ2-3
D: TRBD1
V: TRBV20-1
size: NA
CDR3: CSARAPPIRDRHYNEQYF
DNA: TGCAGTGCTAGAGCTCCTCCCATCCGGGACAGGCACTACAATGAGCAGTATTTT

J: TRBJ2-3
D: NA
V: TRBV5-1
size: NA
CDR3: CASSSGGHTDTQYF
DNA: TGCGCCAGCAGCTCCGGAGGACACACAGATACGCAGTATTTT

J: TRBJ1-2
D: NA
V: TRBV4-1
size: few
CDR3: CASSQEPAGIYGYTF
DNA: TGCGCCAGCAGCCAAGAACCGGCAGGGATCTATGGCTACACCTTC

J: TRBJ1-2
D: TRBD1
V: TRBV6-5
size: NA
CDR3: CASLPFRDSYGYTF
DNA: TGTGCCAGCCTACCCTTCCGGGACAGCTATGGCTACACCTTC

J: TRBJ2-7
D: TRBD2
V: TRBV5-1
size: few
CDR3: CASSLADGGGTYEQYF
DNA: TGCGCCAGCAGCTTGGCCGACGGGGGGGGGACCTACGAGCAGTACTTC

J: TRBJ2-1
D: TRBD2
V: TRBV20-1
size: many
CDR3: CSAKDSGASSYNEQFF
DNA: TGCAGTGCTAAGGATAGCGGGGCAAGCTCCTACAATGAGCAGTTCTTC

J: TRBJ1-2
D: NA
V: TRBV6-5
size: few
CDR3: CASRLIDRGGYTF
DNA: TGTGCCAGCAGACTAATCGACCGGGGGGGCTACACCTTC

J: TRBJ1-4
D: TRBD1
V: TRBV12-3/TRBV12-4
size: few
CDR3: CASRSQGAEKLFF
DNA: TGTGCCAGCAGGTCTCAGGGGGCTGAAAAACTGTTTTTT

J: TRBJ2-7
D: NA
V: TRBV12-3/TRBV12-4
size: many
CDR3: CASSLRAGGTFGEQYF
DNA: TGTGCCAGCAGTTTAAGGGCAGGTGGTACCTTCGGCGAGCAGTACTTC

J: TRBJ2-7
D: TRBD1
V: TRBV7-9
size: NA
CDR3: CASSLGTGVASEQYF
DNA: TGTGCCAGCAGCTTGGGGACAGGGGTGGCCTCCGAGCAGTACTTC

J: TRBJ2-1
D: TRBD2
V: TRBV4-3
size: NA
CDR3: CASSPHGGGDLAVDEQFF
DNA: TGCGCCAGCAGCCCCCATGGGGGGGGAGATCTGGCAGTCGATGAGCAGTTCTTC

J: TRBJ1-1
D: TRBD1
V: TRBV12-3/TRBV12-4
size: NA
CDR3: CASSIRTGALPTFF
DNA: TGTGCCAGCAGTATCCGGACAGGGGCTCTGCCAACTTTCTTT

J: TRBJ1-5
D: NA
V: TRBV4-1
size: NA
CDR3: CASSQEHRDYQPQHF
DNA: TGCGCCAGCAGCCAAGAACACAGGGACTATCAGCCCCAGCATTTT